This T cell receptor (beta chain) comes out of a study of metastatic and nonmetastatic thyroid tumors. This CDR3 is built from 14 residues. Germline V CDR1 and CDR2: MNHEY, SVGAGI. With 2 bases clipped from V and 5 bases from J, the junction kept 0 bases outside the gene matches. TCRdb called clones again from the PCR reads with MiXCR. The sample holds tens of thousands of clones, 3.5% to 4.5% seen once. Each patient went into thyroid surgery without having received any treatment. The chain links TRBV6-5 to TRBJ2-2; 9 bases map to TRBD1. Sequencing input: blood. The clonotype was recovered from a female donor with papillary thyroid cancer or a benign thyroid nodule (not recorded which). Some clones in this sample may be carry-over from other donors' samples. CDR3 in amino acids: CASSYDRGTGELFF. In DNA, the CDR3 is TGTGCCAGCAGTTACGACAGGGGGACCGGGGAGCTGTTTTTT.